The TCR beta chain under discussion was sequenced for a study of blood T cells in healthy people across ages (dated by TCRdb to about 2015). As for the study more broadly: In model experiments, roughly one uniquely barcoded TCR beta cDNA molecule per two T cells was captured by template switching. Donors of different ages were randomly distributed across sequencing lanes to avoid experimental bias. The donors were split into four age groups: young (average around 15 years), middle-aged (39), aged (more than 60) and long-lived (over 75). Two additional independent replicas of 1 million unique cDNA reads from the same blood draw were analyzed for two donors (one aged 18 to 29 and one aged 80 or older). Using deep sequencing normalized with unique cDNA molecular identifiers, the study measured how TCR beta repertoire diversity changes with age. The full study reports these points: Because the CMV infection status of the donors was unknown, age-related changes in expanded clonotypes may potentially have been confounded. The long-lived group showed more naive CD4+ T cells, fewer expanded clones and increased TCR diversity than the aged group, suggesting age selection. Total diversity estimates from one million sequenced T cells were considered lower bounds and underestimates. As age increased, observed TCR beta diversity per million T cells dropped in a roughly linear way, and a significant reduction was already evident by age approximately 40. Observed TCR beta diversity correlated strongly with the percentage of naive T cells measured by flow cytometry. Bulk unsorted PBMC profiling prevented conclusive comparison of naive and antigen-experienced compartments.

With regard to this clonotype: Its antigen is currently not known. No base qualities exist here, and no much larger clone lies one base off it.

Library prep was done by 5' RACE. Sequencing used an Illumina HiSeq 2500. A second PCR of roughly 7 to 11 cycles was performed with a sample-barcoded 5' primer and a J-beta primer mix. Each TCR beta cDNA molecule received a unique molecular identifier from a template-switch 5' adaptor carrying 12 random nucleotides. At least 2.5 million CDR3-containing paired-end reads were obtained from each sample. All of the RNA was converted into first-strand cDNA using the Mint cDNA synthesis kit, with a TRBC-specific oligonucleotide serving as the primer. After uracil-DNA glycosylase treatment, a first 18-cycle PCR used universal primers M1SS and BC2_uni_R on all cDNA. For the original study's pipeline: For normalization, 1 million high-quality reads were randomly selected from each sample, with every read carrying a distinct molecular identifier. Reads with shared molecular identifiers were discarded instead of being binned into consensus sequences. MiTCR, set to a Q25 quality threshold and the strictest error-elimination algorithm, was used for CDR3 identification, clonotype clustering and error correction. A nonparametric unseen species model using Euler transformation provided a lower-bound estimate of total TCR beta diversity. TCRdb reprocessing: public reads trimmed at Q25 with fastp, clones called with MiXCR, in-frame beta chains kept. CDR3 protein sequences are deduplicated, and each keeps its most common genes and DNA. The V and J calls and clone size come from TCRdb's table, not from the authors' own analysis. For this sample the table gives around 1,700,000 distinct CDR3 sequences, of which roughly 28% were detected only once. Of the sample, about 7.7% is held by the ten largest clones.

The donors were under 40 Caucasian individuals from Russia, aged roughly 6 to 100 years, who were systemically healthy. Each donor gave approximately 9.4 milliliters of peripheral blood, drawn into EDTA-treated Vacutainer tubes. Ficoll-Paque density-gradient centrifugation was used to isolate PBMCs, with at least 6.5 million per sample. Trizol reagent was used to extract total RNA from the PBMCs, yielding at least 6 micrograms per sample. The percentages of naive CD45RAhigh/CD27high T cells were determined by flow cytometry on a PBMC aliquot from every donor. The V end loses 3 bases and the J end loses 0 bases, and a stretch of 9 bases separates them. The germline V gene (reference sequence) specifies DFQATT as CDR1 and SNEGSKA as CDR2. From cysteine to phenylalanine, the CDR3 is 13 amino acids long. Here the CDR3 DNA is all that survives: 39 bases in frame from base 1.

The TCR originated in a woman aged 30 to 39 in good health. Sequences were obtained from blood. The V and J genes are TRBV20-1 and TRBJ2-7; matching of 5 bases hints at TRBD1 as the D gene. The DNA is as follows: TGCAGTGCTAGCCCCGACAGCTCCTACGAGCAGTACTTC. This gives the protein CSASPDSSYEQYF.